This T cell receptor (beta chain) was captured by sequencing in a study of blood T cell repertoires in COVID-19. The wider study: The study drew acute and convalescent COVID-19 samples from the United States, Italy and Spain.

Clones were sequenced by immunoSEQ multiplex PCR, and TCRdb holds only the in-frame ones, with some missing. The sample has about 71,000 clones; 90% are singletons. CDR3 size: 16 residues. The V end was cut by 0 bases, the J end by 5 bases, with 12 bases between. Germline values: CDR1 SGHRS, CDR2 YFSETQ. The source of this sequence is a woman younger than 30 with acute or convalescent COVID-19. Material for sequencing was peripheral blood. V gene TRBV5-1 combines with J gene TRBJ1-6; D remains ambiguous. Here the CDR3 DNA reads TGCGCCAGCAGCTTGGCCGGCCCGGAGAATAATTCACCCCTCCACTTT. The encoded protein is CASSLAGPENNSPLHF. Drawing the rest from reference TRBV5-1 and TRBJ1-6, the complete variable domain is KAGVTQTPRYLIKTRGQQVTLSCSPISGHRSVSWYQQTPGQGLQFLFEYFSETQRNKGNFPGRFSGRQFSNSRSEMNVSTLELGDSALYLCASSLAGPENNSPLHFGNGTRLTVT.